The TCR beta chain described here comes from a study of blood T cell repertoires in COVID-19. As for the study in general: PBMCs, B-cell-depleted T cells, or T cells provided the cDNA or gDNA that made up the material.

This clone was seen a handful of times. The CDR3 covers 13 residues. V gave up 2 bases and J gave up 6 bases, with 10 bases separating them. From germline, CDR1 is LGHDT and CDR2 YNNKEL (reference sequence). The protocol was immunoSEQ multiplex PCR, while the TCRdb copy is restricted to in-frame clones and leaves out a portion. This table holds under 250,000 clones, 65% to 90% found once. Recruits, aged roughly 18 to 90 years, lived in 24 US areas. Categorization into cohorts depended on clinical history that participants reported. Sequencing used PBMCs or T cells enriched from blood (not recorded which). This TCR was sampled from a woman in her forties or fifties with acute COVID-19. V is TRBV3-1 (or the pseudogene TRBV3-2) and J is TRBJ1-1; D is unclear. CDR3 residues: CASSQLGRAEAFF. CDR3 in DNA: TGTGCCAGCAGCCAACTAGGGAGGGCTGAAGCTTTCTTT.